A single sample is the source of the 12 T cell receptor beta chains below, sequenced in a study of PD-1 blockade in classical Hodgkin lymphoma. Exposure to brentuximab vedotin varied, and each patient had relapsed following autologous stem cell transplantation. Libraries were prepared by immunoSEQ multiplex PCR; TCRdb keeps only in-frame clonotypes and omits some of them. The data show tens of thousands of clones, with 65% to 90% seen just once and approximately 35% held by the top ten. Material: peripheral blood mononuclear cells (PBMCs), obtained at baseline. The origin of the receptors is a human donor with classical Hodgkin lymphoma.

The V gene is TRBV7-3, the J gene TRBJ2-3; possible D gene TRBD2, 6 bases. The ends were cut back, 2 bases at V and 2 bases at J, with 11 bases in the middle. Germline CDR1 reads SGHTA; CDR2 reads FQGTGA. The CDR3 spans 15 residues. In DNA, the CDR3 is TGTGCCAGCAGCTTAGGGGGGTTTAACACAGATACGCAGTATTTT. This sequence encodes CASSLGGFNTDTQYF.

This rearrangement joins TRBV29-1 to TRBJ2-1; TRBD2 matches 13 bases. Losses at the gene ends were 6 bases for V and 15 bases for J; bases not matched to a gene: 20. Germline CDR1 reads SQVTM; CDR2 reads ANQGSEA. The CDR3 covers 16 residues. Written as DNA, the CDR3 is TGCAGCGTGTCAGGGTGGACTAGCGGGGGACATTATGAACCGTTCTTC. Amino acids: CSVSGWTSGGHYEPFF.

This clone was seen only once. The rearrangement uses TRBV6-5 and TRBJ1-2, with 8 positions matching TRBD1. The CDR3 totals 13 residues. V lost 6 bases and J lost 8; bases outside the gene matches: 8. Germline-derived CDR1 and CDR2 are MNHEY and SVGAGI. The CDR3 loop reads CASSLDREDGYTF. DNA of the CDR3: TGTGCCAGCAGCTTGGACAGGGAGGACGGCTACACCTTC.

The chain joins TRBV6-1 to TRBJ2-4; D is unresolved. Germline V gene lookup returns CDR1 MNHNS and CDR2 SASEGT. The CDR3 is made up of 13 amino acids. V lost 3 bases and J 1 base, leaving 4 bases between the germline ends. The CDR3 is CASSDQAKNIQYF. CDR3 nucleotides: TGTGCCAGCAGTGACCAGGCCAAAAACATTCAGTACTTC.

This chain connects TRBV27 to TRBJ2-7; D may match TRBD1 or TRBD2 (5 bases each). The CDR3 loop spans 16 amino acids. Looked up from germline, CDR1 is MNHEY and CDR2 is SMNVEV (reference sequence). Trimming removed 6 bases at V and 4 bases at J, with 22 bases between. CDR3 coding DNA: TGTGCCAGCAGGGCAGCCGGGACGGTGTTTACGTACGAGCAGTACTTC. Its translation: CASRAAGTVFTYEQYF.

The V and J genes are TRBV5-1 and TRBJ1-4; D gene ambiguous. Germline lookup yields CDR1 SGHRS and CDR2 YFSETQ. CDR3 size: 14 residues. Trimming stripped 4 bases from V and 0 bases from J, with 7 bases between. The CDR3 DNA reads as TGCGCCAGCAGCGAAATTGCAACTAATGAAAAACTGTTTTTT. Residues: CASSEIATNEKLFF.

CDR3 in DNA: TGTGCCAGCAGCTTGGACAGGGGAAATGAGCAGTTCTTC. Translation: CASSLDRGNEQFF. The V gene is TRBV5-6, the J gene TRBJ2-1; 7 bases fit TRBD1. The trim removed 0 bases at V and 7 bases at J, leaving 1 base unmatched. This CDR3 has 13 amino acids. Germline V gene lookup returns CDR1 SGHDT and CDR2 YYEEEE.

The chain has TRBV6-1 and TRBJ1-1; perhaps TRBD1 as D (6 bases). The V end was cut by 3 bases, the J end by 5 bases, with 19 bases between. There are 16 residues in the CDR3. Germline V lookup: CDR1 MNHNS, CDR2 SASEGT. The CDR3 DNA is TGTGCCAGCAGTGACGGCACGCCAGGGGCTGGGACTGAAGCTTTCTTT. It specifies CASSDGTPGAGTEAFF.

V gene TRBV5-4 combines with J gene TRBJ2-3; 7 bases are a match to TRBD2. Losses at the gene ends were 2 bases for V and 1 base for J; bases not matched to a gene: 4. There are 15 residues in the CDR3. CDR1 and CDR2 from the germline V gene are SGHNT and YYREEE (reference sequence). The CDR3 loop reads CASSFGGTRTDTQYF. As DNA, the CDR3 is TGTGCCAGCAGCTTCGGGGGGACTCGCACAGATACGCAGTATTTT. The full variable domain, rest sourced from reference TRBV5-4 and TRBJ2-3, is ETGVTQSPTHLIKTRGQQVTLRCSSQSGHNTVSWYQQALGQGPQFIFQYYREEENGRGNFPPRFSGLQFPNYSSELNVNALELDDSALYLCASSFGGTRTDTQYFGPGTRLTVL.

By share, this clone counts as medium-sized. The chain recombines TRBV7-2 with TRBJ1-2; D gene uncertain. Germline CDR1 is SGHTA and CDR2 is FQGNSA. V was trimmed by 5 bases and J by 6 bases, leaving 13 bases between them. This CDR3 region has 13 residues. CDR3 loop: CASSPGRVDGYTF. The CDR3 region has the DNA TGTGCCAGCAGCCCCGGACGGGTCGATGGCTACACCTTC.

This clone has a handful of counts. The chain couples TRBV27 to TRBJ1-2; 11 bases are a match to TRBD1. Germline loops: CDR1 MNHEY, CDR2 SMNVEV (reference sequence). The CDR3 loop spans 14 amino acids. V lost 5 bases to trimming and J lost 4 bases; unmatched junction nucleotides: 3. The CDR3 nucleotides are TGTGCCAGCAGTACGGGGACAGGGGGCTATGGCTACACCTTC. Its protein product is CASSTGTGGYGYTF.

The chain is built from TRBV14 and TRBJ1-2; maybe TRBD1 (6 bases). Germline V gene lookup returns CDR1 SGHDN and CDR2 FVKESK. This CDR3 is 15 amino acids long. The germline V and J ends were trimmed by 4 bases and 2 bases, with 14 bases remaining between them. The CDR3 DNA reads TGTGCCAGCAGCCTGGGGGCTGGGGCGAACTATGGCTACACCTTC. This codes for CASSLGAGANYGYTF.